This T cell receptor (beta chain) is drawn from a study of control samples from healthy donors and cancer patients. TCRdb keeps only in-frame clones here, not all; method: immunoSEQ multiplex PCR. The table includes about 220,000 clones, around 94% detected once. Trimming took 8 bases from V and 13 from J, leaving 15 bases between them. The CDR3 contains 12 residues. Germline CDR1 MDHEN, CDR2 SYDVKM. Sample: blood. This receptor was identified in a man aged 45 to 65 in good health. The gene calls are TRBV28 and TRBJ1-6; D is uncertain. CDR3 sequence (DNA): TGTGCCAGCTCAGAGCAGATGATCCCCCTCCACTTT. This gives the protein CASSEQMIPLHF.